In its sample, the clone carrying this T cell receptor beta chain was seen once. This sample stems from a study of technical replicates of blood from a handful of donors. Assay used: immunoSEQ multiplex PCR; TCRdb lists only in-frame clones, some missing. Of fewer than 85,000 clones in the sample, 80% to 95% were seen once. Germline V lookup: CDR1 ENHRY, CDR2 SYGVKD. This CDR3 is built from 14 residues. J gave up 3 bases and V 8 bases, and 8 bases lay outside the gene matches. Sequenced material: T cells isolated from PBMCs. The TCR sequence derives from a human donor in good health. V gene TRBV10-3 combines with J gene TRBJ2-7, with 9 bases identical to TRBD2. In DNA form, the CDR3 reads TGTGCCATCGCAGGTAGCGGGGGCCTCTACGAGCAGTACTTC. Translation: CAIAGSGGLYEQYF.